The TCR beta chain described here comes from a study of blood T cell repertoires in COVID-19. In the study overall: Samples taken during acute and convalescent COVID-19 were collected in the United States, Italy and Spain. Sources were T cells, B-cell-depleted T cells, or PBMCs; the material itself was cDNA or gDNA.

Original processing notes: From reference gene primer amplification, estimates of nucleated cell counts were derived. Clones were sequenced by immunoSEQ multiplex PCR, and TCRdb holds only the in-frame ones, with some missing. The DNA gave D and trimming, while V, J and clone size come from that table. The sample yields about 220,000 clones, 70% to 85% seen once. This CDR3 region has 12 residues. Trimming removed 3 bases at V and 4 bases at J, with 7 bases between. The chain joins TRBV5-3 to TRBJ1-1; the D is unclear. TRBV5-3 is placed among ORFs of uncertain function. Sequencing input: PBMCs or T cells enriched from blood (not recorded which). This TCR came from a woman aged 40 to 50 with acute COVID-19. This chain's CDR3 is CARSSDITEAFF. CDR3 in DNA: TGTGCCAGAAGCTCCGACATCACTGAAGCTTTCTTT.